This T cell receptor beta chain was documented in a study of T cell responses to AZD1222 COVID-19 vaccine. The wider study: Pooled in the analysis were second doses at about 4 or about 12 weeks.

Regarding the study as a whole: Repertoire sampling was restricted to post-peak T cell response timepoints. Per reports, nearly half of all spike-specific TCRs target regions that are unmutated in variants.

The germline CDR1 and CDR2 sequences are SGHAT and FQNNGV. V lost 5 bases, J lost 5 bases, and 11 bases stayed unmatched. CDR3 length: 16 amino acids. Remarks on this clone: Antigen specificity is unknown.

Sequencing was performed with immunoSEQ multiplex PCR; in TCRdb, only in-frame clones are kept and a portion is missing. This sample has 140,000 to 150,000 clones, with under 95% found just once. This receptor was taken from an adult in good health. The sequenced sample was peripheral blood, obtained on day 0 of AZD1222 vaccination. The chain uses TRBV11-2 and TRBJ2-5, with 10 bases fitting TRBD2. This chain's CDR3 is CASSPSSGGGWETQYF. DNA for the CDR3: TGTGCCAGCAGCCCATCTAGCGGGGGTGGCTGGGAGACCCAGTACTTC. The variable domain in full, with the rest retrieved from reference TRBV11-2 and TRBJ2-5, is EAGVAQSPRYKIIEKRQSVAFWCNPISGHATLYWYQQILGQGPKLLIQFQNNGVVDDSQLPKDRFSAERLKGVDSTLKIQPAKLEDSAVYLCASSPSSGGGWETQYFGPGTRLLVL.